These 3 T cell receptor beta chains originate from one sample sequenced in a study of technical replicates of blood from several donors. Produced via immunoSEQ multiplex PCR; TCRdb's table is partial and in-frame only. The table records 85,000 to 100,000 clones, roughly 95% of them present only once. The sample was T cells isolated from PBMCs. The receptors stem from a human donor in good health.

The chain carries TRBV2 and TRBJ2-2, with 10 bases that match TRBD1. The V segment lost 3 bases and the J segment 2 bases; nucleotides outside the gene matches: 3. This CDR3 has 16 residues. Germline V CDR1 and CDR2: SNHLY, FYNNEI. CDR3 nucleotide sequence: TGTGCCAGCAGTGAGGACAGGGGGTACAACACCGGGGAGCTGTTTTTT. Translated, it gives CASSEDRGYNTGELFF.

This rearrangement joins TRBV27 to TRBJ2-4, with a possible D match to TRBD1 (8 bases). V was trimmed by 7 bases and J by 0 bases, leaving 13 bases between them. CDR3 length equals 15 residues. Germline V gene sequence: CDR1 MNHEY, CDR2 SMNVEV (reference sequence). In DNA form, the CDR3 reads TGTGCCAGCAACAGGGGGGGGACAGCCAAAAACATTCAGTACTTC. Translating gives CASNRGGTAKNIQYF.

This clone is medium-sized by share. V is TRBV5-1 and J is TRBJ1-5; D is undetermined. The V end lost 4 bases, the J end lost 4 bases, and 18 bases lay between the germline ends. There are 16 residues in the CDR3. Germline CDR1 is SGHRS and CDR2 is YFSETQ. The CDR3 protein is CASSEGSPGLNQPQHF. The CDR3 DNA follows: TGCGCCAGCAGCGAGGGTTCCCCGGGATTAAATCAGCCCCAGCATTTT.